This TCR beta chain is from a study of early stage breast cancer tumors. Study-level results: Comparing each tissue with blood distinguished tumor from normal in about 90% of the 16 patients. Tumors had roughly 2.3-fold higher T cell density and higher clonality than adjacent normal breast tissue.

Only in-frame clones appear in the TCRdb table, and some are missing; sequencing was by immunoSEQ multiplex PCR. The sample includes approximately 54,000 clones, around 80% seen only once; the top ten take 3% to 3.5%. Trimming cost V 4 bases and J 2 bases, with 7 bases left between them. CDR3 length: 13 residues. CDR1 and CDR2 (germline): KGHSH, LQKENI. Details on this clone: Its antigen is not known.

The J gene is TRBJ2-3, the V gene TRBV18; D possibly corresponds to TRBD2 (5 bases). The TCR was taken from a person aged 35-50 years with breast cancer. The specimen sequenced was blood. CDR3 sequence: CASSRADTDTQYF. CDR3 sequence (DNA): TGTGCCAGCTCACGAGCGGACACAGATACGCAGTATTTT.